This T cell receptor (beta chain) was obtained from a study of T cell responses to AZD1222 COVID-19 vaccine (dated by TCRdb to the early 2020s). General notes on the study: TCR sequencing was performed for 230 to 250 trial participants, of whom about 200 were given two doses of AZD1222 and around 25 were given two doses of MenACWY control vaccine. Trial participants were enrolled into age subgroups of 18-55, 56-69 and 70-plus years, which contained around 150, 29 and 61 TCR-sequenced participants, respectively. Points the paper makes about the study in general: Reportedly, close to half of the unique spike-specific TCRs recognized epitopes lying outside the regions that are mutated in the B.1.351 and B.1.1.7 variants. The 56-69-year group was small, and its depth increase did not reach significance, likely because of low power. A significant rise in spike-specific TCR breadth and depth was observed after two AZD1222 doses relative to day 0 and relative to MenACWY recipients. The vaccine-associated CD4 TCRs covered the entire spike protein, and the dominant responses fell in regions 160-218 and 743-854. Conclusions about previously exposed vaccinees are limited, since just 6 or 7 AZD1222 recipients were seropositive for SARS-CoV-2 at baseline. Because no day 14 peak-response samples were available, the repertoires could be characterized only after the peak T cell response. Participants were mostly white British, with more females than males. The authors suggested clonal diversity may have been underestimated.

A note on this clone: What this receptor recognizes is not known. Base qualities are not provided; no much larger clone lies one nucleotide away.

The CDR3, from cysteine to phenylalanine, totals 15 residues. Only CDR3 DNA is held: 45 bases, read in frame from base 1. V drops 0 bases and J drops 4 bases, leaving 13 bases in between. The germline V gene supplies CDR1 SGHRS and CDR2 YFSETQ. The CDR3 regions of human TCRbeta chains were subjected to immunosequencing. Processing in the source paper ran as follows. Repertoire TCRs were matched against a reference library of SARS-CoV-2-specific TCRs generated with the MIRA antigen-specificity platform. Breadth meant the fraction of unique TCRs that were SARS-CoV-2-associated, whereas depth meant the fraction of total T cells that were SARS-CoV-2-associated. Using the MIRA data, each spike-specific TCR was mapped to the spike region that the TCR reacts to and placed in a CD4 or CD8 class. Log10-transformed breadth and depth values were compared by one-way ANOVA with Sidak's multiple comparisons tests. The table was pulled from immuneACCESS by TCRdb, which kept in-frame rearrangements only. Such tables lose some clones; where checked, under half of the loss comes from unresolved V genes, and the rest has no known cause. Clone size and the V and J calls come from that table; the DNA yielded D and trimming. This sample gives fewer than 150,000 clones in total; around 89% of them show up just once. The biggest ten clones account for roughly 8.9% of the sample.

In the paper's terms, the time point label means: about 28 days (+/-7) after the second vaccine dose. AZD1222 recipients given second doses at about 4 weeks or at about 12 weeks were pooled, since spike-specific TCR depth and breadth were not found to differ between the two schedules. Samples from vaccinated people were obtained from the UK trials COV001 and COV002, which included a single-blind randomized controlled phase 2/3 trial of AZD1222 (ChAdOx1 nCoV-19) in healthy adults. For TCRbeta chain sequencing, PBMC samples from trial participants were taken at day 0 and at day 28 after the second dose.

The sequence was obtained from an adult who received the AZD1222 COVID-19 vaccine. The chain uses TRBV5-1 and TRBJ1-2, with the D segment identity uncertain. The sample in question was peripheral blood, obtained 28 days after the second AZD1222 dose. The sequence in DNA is TGCGCCAGCAGCTTGGGTCCGGGTGAGGGCTATGGCTACACCTTC. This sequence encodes CASSLGPGEGYGYTF. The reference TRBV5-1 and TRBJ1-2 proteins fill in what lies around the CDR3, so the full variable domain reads KAGVTQTPRYLIKTRGQQVTLSCSPISGHRSVSWYQQTPGQGLQFLFEYFSETQRNKGNFPGRFSGRQFSNSRSEMNVSTLELGDSALYLCASSLGPGEGYGYTFGSGTRLTVV.